The 21 T cell receptor beta chains below come from one sample, sequenced in a study of immune evolution from preneoplasia to lung adenocarcinoma. Only in-frame clones appear in the TCRdb table, and some are missing; sequencing was by immunoSEQ multiplex PCR. Seen here are 4,400 or so clones, 77% observed once, and the top ten hold almost 9.5%. Sequenced material: FFPE adjacent normal lung tissue. All receptors come from a person aged 55-80 years with lung adenocarcinoma.

This clone was picked up a small number of times. The chain is built from TRBV19 and TRBJ1-6; the match to TRBD1 covers 10 bases. V trimming: 6 bases; J trimming: 1 base; junction bases outside the gene matches: 3. Per the germline V gene, CDR1 is LNHDA and CDR2 is SQIVND (reference sequence). This CDR3 contains 16 residues. The chain's CDR3 is CASSGQGGSYNSPLHF. CDR3 bases: TGTGCCAGTAGCGGACAGGGGGGATCCTATAATTCACCCCTCCACTTT.

The chain links TRBV18 to TRBJ1-4; the D is unclear. Trimming pared 3 bases from V and 7 bases from J, leaving 15 bases between. CDR1 is KGHSH, CDR2 LQKENI, per germline. CDR3 length equals 15 residues. CDR3 residues: CASSPDGVKFEKLFF. In DNA, the CDR3 is TGTGCCAGCTCACCCGACGGGGTAAAATTTGAAAAACTGTTTTTT. The variable domain in full, with the rest retrieved from reference TRBV18 and TRBJ1-4, is NAGVMQNPRHLVRRRGQEARLRCSPMKGHSHVYWYRQLPEEGLKFMVYLQKENIIDESGMPKERFSAEFPKEGPSILRIQQVVRGDSAAYFCASSPDGVKFEKLFFGSGTQLSVL.

The CDR3 loop reads CSGGGQETQYF. Written as DNA, the CDR3 is TGCAGTGGAGGGGGCCAAGAGACCCAGTACTTC. This sequence joins TRBV20-1 and TRBJ2-5, with D possibly TRBD1 on 6 matching bases. Germline-derived CDR1 and CDR2 are DFQATT and SNEGSKA (reference sequence). V lost 7 bases and J lost 1, with 7 bases in between. The CDR3 totals 11 residues.

Relative to its sample, this clone is large. The rearrangement joins TRBV4-1 to TRBJ2-3, with D possibly being TRBD1 (5 bases). The germline gives CDR1 MGHRA, CDR2 YSYEKL. The CDR3 extends over 17 amino acids. Trimming removed 0 bases at V and 2 bases at J, with 15 bases between. Written as DNA, the CDR3 is TGCGCCAGCAGCCAAGATCTCCACAGGCGAGCCACAGATACGCAGTATTTT. Amino acids: CASSQDLHRRATDTQYF.

The chain carries TRBV28 and TRBJ1-1, with 9 bases matching TRBD1. Germline lookup yields CDR1 MDHEN and CDR2 SYDVKM. Trimming removed 2 bases from V and 5 bases from J; junction bases left unmatched: 3. This CDR3 is built from 14 residues. CDR3 protein: CASSLPQGATEAFF. CDR3 DNA sequence: TGTGCCAGCAGTTTACCACAGGGGGCTACTGAAGCTTTCTTT.

In its sample, this clone was seen a few times. The chain couples TRBV11-2 to TRBJ2-1; D not resolved. Deletions cut 5 bases from V and 6 bases from J, with 11 bases between. The CDR3 is made up of 13 amino acids. Germline lookup yields CDR1 SGHAT and CDR2 FQNNGV. The CDR3: CASSQNTVNEQFF. Here the CDR3 DNA reads TGTGCCAGCAGCCAGAACACGGTCAATGAGCAGTTCTTC.

This chain joins TRBV6-1 and TRBJ1-5, with 7 bases aligning to TRBD1. Germline lookup yields CDR1 MNHNS and CDR2 SASEGT. The trim removed 10 bases at V and 6 bases at J, leaving 15 bases unmatched. The CDR3 length is 15 residues. The CDR3 reads CATLDRTPGGQPQHF. The CDR3 nucleotides read TGTGCCACCCTGGACAGGACGCCAGGCGGTCAGCCCCAGCATTTT.

The CDR3 sequence is CASSGTAGVPNQPQHF. The CDR3 DNA sequence: TGTGCCAGCAGCGGGACCGCAGGGGTGCCCAATCAGCCCCAGCATTTT. The V call is TRBV7-2, the J call TRBJ1-5, with TRBD1 as a possible D gene (6 bases). The CDR3 runs to 16 residues. Trimming removed 5 bases at V and 3 bases at J, with 17 bases between. Germline values: CDR1 SGHTA, CDR2 FQGNSA.

This clone was observed a single time. The gene calls are TRBV9 and TRBJ2-3, with 7 bases fitting TRBD2. Germline CDR1 SGDLS, CDR2 YYNGEE. The CDR3 runs 15 residues. The ends lost 1 base at V and 3 bases at J; junction bases unmatched: 5. The CDR3 region has the DNA TGTGCCAGCAGCGTATACGGGGGGTGGACAGATACGCAGTATTTT. It yields the protein CASSVYGGWTDTQYF.

The chain recombines TRBV5-8 with TRBJ2-7; D may be TRBD2 (6 bases). CDR3 length: 15 amino acids. CDR1 is SGHTS, CDR2 YDEGEE, per germline. V was trimmed by 4 bases and J by 6 bases, leaving 20 bases between them. CDR3 residues: CASSITPGLGTEQYF. In DNA form, the CDR3 reads TGTGCCAGCAGCATCACTCCGGGACTGGGCACCGAGCAGTACTTC.

This clone is a singleton in its sample. This rearrangement joins TRBV9 to TRBJ1-2, with TRBD1 matching over 8 bases. V shed 3 bases, J shed 3 bases, and the junction held 1 base outside the gene matches. This CDR3 comprises 13 residues. Germline CDR1 SGDLS, CDR2 YYNGEE. The CDR3: CASSGTGHYGYTF. The CDR3 nucleotides are TGTGCCAGCAGCGGGACAGGGCACTATGGCTACACCTTC.

Concerning this clone itself: This sample includes further DNA sequences coding for the same CDR3. This sequence joins TRBV19 and TRBJ2-5; tentatively, D is TRBD2 (6 bases). Germline CDR1 is LNHDA and CDR2 is SQIVND (reference sequence). The CDR3 spans 13 residues. The V and J ends lost 5 bases and 1 base respectively, with 8 bases between them. CDR3 DNA sequence: TGTGCCAGTAGTTGGACTACCCAAGAGACCCAGTACTTC. Translating gives CASSWTTQETQYF.

This clone was seen only a few times. The rearrangement uses TRBV2 and TRBJ2-3; 10 bases are shared with TRBD1. The CDR3 extends over 14 amino acids. Germline lookup yields CDR1 SNHLY and CDR2 FYNNEI. V lost 6 bases and J lost 6; bases outside the gene matches: 6. For the CDR3, the DNA is TGTGCCAGCAGCGGGACAGGGGTGACGGATACGCAGTATTTT. It codes for CASSGTGVTDTQYF.

This chain links TRBV2 with TRBJ2-7, with D perhaps TRBD2 (6 bases). Germline lookup yields CDR1 SNHLY and CDR2 FYNNEI. V was pared by 1 base and J by 0 bases, with 13 bases between. CDR3 length: 16 amino acids. In DNA form, the CDR3 reads TGTGCCAGCAGTGAAGATGCTCTAGCGAACTCCTACGAGCAGTACTTC. Translated, it gives CASSEDALANSYEQYF. Together with reference TRBV2 and TRBJ2-7, the CDR3 gives the full variable domain: EPEVTQTPSHQVTQMGQEVILRCVPISNHLYFYWYRQILGQKVEFLVSFYNNEISEKSEIFDDQFSVERPDGSNFTLKIRSTKLEDSAMYFCASSEDALANSYEQYFGPGTRLTVT.

The rearrangement links TRBV11-2 to TRBJ1-2; D gene ambiguous. The V and J ends lost 2 bases and 6 bases respectively, with 10 bases between them. CDR3 length equals 13 residues. Looked up from germline, CDR1 is SGHAT and CDR2 is FQNNGV. The CDR3 sequence: CASSLRPADGYTF. CDR3 DNA: TGTGCCAGCAGCTTAAGGCCCGCCGATGGCTACACCTTC.

V gene TRBV7-2 combines with J gene TRBJ1-6; the D gene is possibly TRBD1 (6 bases). The germline V gene encodes CDR1 SGHTA and CDR2 FQGNSA. The CDR3 spans 15 residues. Trimming took off 1 base at V and 5 bases at J, with 9 bases between the two ends. DNA of the CDR3: TGTGCCAGCAGCTTAGATAACAGGGATAATTCACCCCTCCACTTT. Translated: CASSLDNRDNSPLHF. Complete variable domain (other parts from reference TRBV7-2 and TRBJ1-6): GAGVSQSPSNKVTEKGKDVELRCDPISGHTALYWYRQSLGQGLEFLIYFQGNSAPDKSGLPSDRFSAERTGGSVSTLTIQRTQQEDSAVYLCASSLDNRDNSPLHFGNGTRLTVT.

This clone showed up just once. This chain joins TRBV10-3 and TRBJ2-3, with D uncertain. Deletions cut 3 bases from V and 1 base from J, with 8 bases between. The CDR3 is made up of 14 amino acids. Germline V gives CDR1 ENHRY, CDR2 SYGVKD. DNA of the CDR3: TGTGCCATCAGTGATAGGGCAGGCACAGATACGCAGTATTTT. It codes for CAISDRAGTDTQYF.

The rearrangement links TRBV9 to TRBJ1-1; possible D gene TRBD1, 5 bases. V dropped 4 bases and J dropped 1 base, with 11 bases sitting between them. CDR3 length: 14 residues. Germline V gene lookup returns CDR1 SGDLS and CDR2 YYNGEE. In DNA form, the CDR3 reads TGTGCCAGCAGCCCTCCTGGGACGAACACTGAAGCTTTCTTT. This encodes CASSPPGTNTEAFF.

In its sample, this clone was seen once. The chain uses TRBV5-4 and TRBJ2-5, with a possible D match to TRBD2 (5 bases). CDR1 is SGHNT and CDR2 is YYREEE in the germline V gene (reference sequence). The CDR3 totals 16 residues. V dropped 4 bases and J dropped 5 bases, with 21 bases sitting between them. The CDR3 protein is CASSPRAAQGAETQYF. DNA of the CDR3: TGTGCCAGCAGCCCGCGAGCGGCCCAAGGTGCGGAGACCCAGTACTTC.

CDR3 in amino acids: CASSLGDTYTEAFF. The CDR3 coding sequence is TGTGCCAGCAGTTTAGGAGATACCTACACTGAAGCTTTCTTT. V and J are TRBV28 and TRBJ1-1; D is undetermined. Trimming took 2 bases from V and 3 from J, leaving 10 bases between them. Germline values: CDR1 MDHEN, CDR2 SYDVKM. The CDR3 extends over 14 amino acids. Full variable domain (outside the CDR3, taken from reference TRBV28 and TRBJ1-1): DVKVTQSSRYLVKRTGEKVFLECVQDMDHENMFWYRQDPGLGLRLIYFSYDVKMKEKGDIPEGYSVSREKKERFSLILESASTNQTSMYLCASSLGDTYTEAFFGQGTRLTVV.

The gene calls are TRBV30 and TRBJ2-2; TRBD2 agrees at 7 bases. Germline values: CDR1 GTSNPN, CDR2 SVGIG (reference sequence). The CDR3 has 15 amino acids. The ends lost 3 bases at V and 5 bases at J; junction bases unmatched: 9. CDR3 sequence: CAWRVTAGSTGELFF. In DNA, the CDR3 is TGTGCCTGGAGGGTGACAGCGGGATCAACCGGGGAGCTGTTTTTT.